Below are 3 T cell receptor beta chains sequenced from a single sample in a study of blood T cell repertoires in COVID-19. Assay: immunoSEQ multiplex PCR; the TCRdb copy retains only in-frame clones and omits some. Of over 45,000 clones listed, 80% are singletons. The material sequenced was peripheral blood. These TCRs come from a man aged 60 to 75 with acute or convalescent COVID-19.

The V gene is TRBV28, the J gene TRBJ2-1, with D possibly matching TRBD1 (5 bases). Per the germline V gene, CDR1 is MDHEN and CDR2 is SYDVKM. The germline V and J ends were trimmed by 2 bases and 10 bases, with 6 bases remaining between them. CDR3 length: 11 amino acids. CDR3 nucleotide sequence: TGTGCCAGCAGTTTAAGACAGGAGCAGTTCTTC. Protein product: CASSLRQEQFF. The complete variable domain, with remaining parts taken from reference TRBV28 and TRBJ2-1, reads DVKVTQSSRYLVKRTGEKVFLECVQDMDHENMFWYRQDPGLGLRLIYFSYDVKMKEKGDIPEGYSVSREKKERFSLILESASTNQTSMYLCASSLRQEQFFGPGTRLTVL.

The count of this clone is one. DNA of the CDR3: TGTGCCAGCAGGACAGCAGGCATAACTAATGAAAAACTGTTTTTT. Its protein product is CASRTAGITNEKLFF. V and J are TRBV6-5 and TRBJ1-4, with a possible D match to TRBD1 (5 bases). This CDR3 comprises 15 residues. Per the germline V gene, CDR1 is MNHEY and CDR2 is SVGAGI. The germline V and J ends were trimmed by 6 bases and 1 base, with 12 bases remaining between them.

The chain combines TRBV24-1 with TRBJ2-3; 7 nucleotides match TRBD1. With V trimmed by 4 bases and J by 4 bases, 7 bases remained unmatched. The CDR3 has 15 residues. CDR1 and CDR2 from the germline V gene are KGHDR and SFDVKD. CDR3 bases: TGTGCCACCAGTGACTCAGGGGGATTGGCAGATACGCAGTATTTT. This codes for CATSDSGGLADTQYF.